This T cell receptor beta chain is drawn from a study of blood T cell repertoires in COVID-19 (TCRdb year 2020). Study-level background: The collaborator samples originated in the United States, Italy and Spain and spanned the acute and convalescent phases of COVID-19. A de-identified subject ID, COVID-19 status, age in years and sex were almost always included in the sample metadata. The material from the prospective study consisted of cDNA or gDNA derived from T cells, B-cell-depleted T cells, or PBMCs. The repertoires were released in a freely available public database meant as a resource for research on the immune response to SARS-CoV-2. Subjects who had been exposed to COVID-19, were actively infected with it, or had recovered from it provided the deeply sampled blood TCRbeta repertoires that made up the dataset. HLA class I and class II types, where available, came from metadata supplied by the sample provider rather than from assay-based typing. Samples came from the ongoing ImmuneRACE study (first 160 participants) plus 1,254 subjects from 6 global collaborators.

CDR3 length: 14 amino acids, cysteine to phenylalanine. The sequence is cut down to CDR3 DNA, 42 bases in frame from base 1. Germline trimming amounts to 2 bases on V and 7 bases on J, with 8 as the count of junction bases outside the gene matches. From the germline V gene, CDR1 is SGHRS and CDR2 is YFSETQ. Notes on this clone: It lacks a known antigen. No quality values exist for individual bases; no much larger clone is one base distant.

The immunoSEQ Assay, a bias-controlled multiplex PCR, was used to amplify TCRbeta CDR3 regions from genomic DNA. In the original analysis: Nucleated cell counts per sample were estimated from amplification of reference gene primers within the assay. Sequence reads were collapsed and filtered to measure the absolute abundance of every unique TCRbeta CDR3 rearrangement. Productive Simpson clonality was computed per sample as the square root of Simpson's diversity index over productive rearrangements. The table was pulled from immuneACCESS by TCRdb, which kept in-frame rearrangements only. Such tables lose some clones; where checked, under half of the loss comes from unresolved V genes, and the rest has no known cause. That table gives V, J and clone size, and the DNA gave D and trimming. In this sample the table shows about 190,000 clones, around 85% of which occur a single time. The ten largest clonotypes hold less than 15% of the sample.

Another Seattle source contributed samples from volunteer blood donors who had recovered from COVID-19. The collaborating institutions used their own protocols to collect whole blood in K2EDTA tubes. For TCRbeta analysis, collaborator samples were shipped as frozen whole blood, as isolated PBMCs, or as DNA extracted from either sample type. Paper-wide results and their limitations: Clinical and demographic metadata were provided uncurated, with the amount varying by source and participant.

The sequence derives from a man aged 45-60 years who had recovered from COVID-19. Sequencing used peripheral blood. The V and J genes are TRBV5-1 and TRBJ1-2, with 7 bases aligning to TRBD1. The sequence in DNA is TGCGCCAGCAGCTTAGCGAGGGGGCGCGGTGGCTACACCTTC. It is translated as CASSLARGRGGYTF. Here the CDR3 is joined to the reference TRBV5-1 and TRBJ1-2 genes, and the full variable domain is: KAGVTQTPRYLIKTRGQQVTLSCSPISGHRSVSWYQQTPGQGLQFLFEYFSETQRNKGNFPGRFSGRQFSNSRSEMNVSTLELGDSALYLCASSLARGRGGYTFGSGTRLTVV.